Listed here are 5 T cell receptor beta chains from one sample, sequenced in a study of Tregs in tolerant kidney transplant recipients. TCRdb's copy holds only in-frame clones and misses some; the assay was immunoSEQ multiplex PCR. The sample holds roughly 50,000 clones. The input for sequencing was CD4+ T cells from blood, taken before the transplant. These receptors were obtained from a human donor who received a combined kidney and bone marrow transplant.

The CDR3 spells CASAQGSTEAFF. The CDR3 DNA, read in part, is TGTGCCAGCGCACAGGGGTCCACTGAA. The chain links TRBV18 to TRBJ1-1, with 7 positions matching TRBD1. The read halts 3 residues ahead of the CDR3 end, with the missing end drawn from the germline J gene. The V and J ends lost 8 bases and 4 bases, in that order; junction bases with no gene match: 4. The CDR3 contains 12 residues. The germline V gene has CDR1 KGHSH and CDR2 LQKENI. Based on the CDR3 plus reference TRBV18 and TRBJ1-1, the full variable domain is NAGVMQNPRHLVRRRGQEARLRCSPMKGHSHVYWYRQLPEEGLKFMVYLQKENIIDESGMPKERFSAEFPKEGPSILRIQQVVRGDSAAYFCASAQGSTEAFFGQGTRLTVV.

With respect to this clone: The read ends 3 residues before the CDR3 terminus; that terminus is restored from the germline J gene. This rearrangement joins TRBV7-7 to TRBJ2-5; 8 nucleotides match TRBD1. Germline assignment: CDR1 SSHAT and CDR2 FNYEAQ (reference sequence). The junction had 10 bases not matched to a gene; V was cut back by 8 bases and J by 2 bases. CDR3 size: 15 residues. This CDR3 is CASGRTGSNQETQYF. CDR3 DNA, as far as it was read: TGTGCCAGCGGGCGGACAGGGTCTAATCAAGAGACC. Variable domain in full (rest from reference TRBV7-7 and TRBJ2-5): GAGVSQSPRYKVTKRGQDVTLRCDPISSHATLYWYQQALGQGPEFLTYFNYEAQPDKSGLPSDRFSAERPEGSISTLTIQRTEQRDSAMYRCASGRTGSNQETQYFGPGTRLLVL.

Of note for this clone: The CDR3 end falls 3 residues outside the read, so it is completed with the germline J gene. The gene calls are TRBV2 and TRBJ2-7, with 9 bases identical to TRBD1. Germline assignment: CDR1 SNHLY and CDR2 FYNNEI. The CDR3 consists of 15 residues. After removal of 6 bases from V and 3 bases from J, the junction contained 9 bases not matched to a gene. This CDR3 reads CASRLTGGNRYEQYF. Incomplete CDR3 DNA: TGTGCCAGCAGGCTGACAGGGGGTAACCGCTACGAG.

Turning to this clone: The missing CDR3 end, 3 residues past where the read stops, is filled in from the germline J gene. The J gene is TRBJ2-2, the V gene TRBV5-1, with a tentative D call TRBD1 (5 bases). The germline CDR1 and CDR2 sequences are SGHRS and YFSETQ. Trimming shortened V by 0 bases and J by 1 base, and 16 bases separated the two germline ends. The length of the CDR3 is 18 residues. CDR3 DNA, as far as it was read: TGCGCCAGCAGCTTGGTAAGATGGGCAGGGCTGAACACCGGGGAG. This translates into CASSLVRWAGLNTGE. The CDR3 in full is CASSLVRWAGLNTGELFF.

As for this clone: The CDR3 end falls 3 residues outside the read, so it is completed with the germline J gene. The V gene is TRBV7-2, the J gene TRBJ1-1; TRBD1 is a possible D gene (6 bases). The CDR3 is 15 amino acids. CDR1 is SGHTA, CDR2 FQGNSA, per germline. Trimming shortened V by 4 bases and J by 4 bases, and 16 bases separated the two germline ends. The part of the CDR3 DNA that was read is TGTGCCAGCAGCTCCGAAGGACAGAGACGCACTGAA. This gives the protein CASSSEGQRRTE. The entire CDR3 reads CASSSEGQRRTEAFF.